The subject of this entry is one T cell receptor beta chain. Its specificity is unknown. The sample comes from a study of CD8 T cells in Susac syndrome. Study-level findings and limits: The TCR sequencing and HLA analysis in the study involved a relatively small number of individuals, as the study acknowledged.

Negative isolation yielded the CD8+ and CD4+ T cells, while FACS enriched the TEMRA cells. V gave up 6 bases and J gave up 2 bases; unmatched junction bases: 10. From germline, CDR1 is MNHNY and CDR2 SVGAGI (reference sequence). The length of the CDR3 is 16 residues. About 0.45 to 1 ug RNA was reverse transcribed with random hexamers. TCRdb called the immunoSEQ multiplex PCR reads again in MiXCR, with one record for every CDR3 protein. The table has about 200,000 distinct CDR3 sequences, 85% to 95% seen once. Sequenced material: CD4+ T cells from PBMCs. This receptor was taken from a human donor in good health. The rearrangement uses TRBV6-6 and TRBJ2-3, with 8 bases that match TRBD2. DNA of the CDR3: TGTGCCAGCAGCCCGACTGGAGCGGGGGTCACAGATACGCAGTATTTT. This translates into CASSPTGAGVTDTQYF.